These 8 T cell receptor beta chains were all obtained from the same sample, sequenced in a study of shared clonotypes between healthy human individuals. TCRdb's table, derived via immunoSEQ multiplex PCR, lists solely in-frame clones and lacks some. The table lists about 490,000 clones, roughly 85% of them singletons. The sequenced sample consisted of PBMCs. These receptors came from a woman aged 40 to 55 in good health. Some clones in this sample may be carry-over from other donors' samples.

The chain joins TRBV9 to TRBJ1-2; D uncertain. The CDR3 contains 12 residues. Germline V CDR1 and CDR2: SGDLS, YYNGEE. V was trimmed by 5 bases and J by 4 bases, leaving 9 bases between them. CDR3 nucleotides: TGTGCCAGCAGGGACTTTGGCTATGGCTACACCTTC. It encodes CASRDFGYGYTF.

This rearrangement joins TRBV18 to TRBJ1-4; the match to TRBD1 covers 8 bases. V lost 3 bases to trimming and J lost 5 bases; unmatched junction nucleotides: 2. CDR3 length: 14 residues. CDR1 and CDR2 from the germline V gene are KGHSH and LQKENI. CDR3 coding DNA: TGTGCCAGCTCACCGGACAGGGCAAATGAAAAACTGTTTTTT. Its translation: CASSPDRANEKLFF. The whole variable domain, remainder taken from reference TRBV18 and TRBJ1-4, is NAGVMQNPRHLVRRRGQEARLRCSPMKGHSHVYWYRQLPEEGLKFMVYLQKENIIDESGMPKERFSAEFPKEGPSILRIQQVVRGDSAAYFCASSPDRANEKLFFGSGTQLSVL.

A word on this clone: With a much larger clone just one base away, this may be a read error. V gene TRBV7-3 combines with J gene TRBJ2-7; D tentatively reads TRBD1 or TRBD2 (6 bases each). Germline lookup yields CDR1 SGHTA and CDR2 FQGTGA. The CDR3 has 16 amino acids. V shed 3 bases and J shed 4 bases, with 19 bases lying between them. In DNA, the CDR3 is TGTGCCAGCAGCTTCTACGGGGGCCTTTCGAGGTACGAGCAGTACTTC. It encodes CASSFYGGLSRYEQYF.

This chain links TRBV9 with TRBJ1-4; 10 nucleotides agree with TRBD1. Per germline, CDR1 SGDLS and CDR2 YYNGEE. There are 16 residues in the CDR3. J was trimmed by 3 bases and V by 3 bases; bases with no gene match: 5. This CDR3 reads CASSGDRGYANEKLFF. In DNA form, the CDR3 reads TGTGCCAGCAGCGGGGACAGGGGCTATGCTAATGAAAAACTGTTTTTT.

This chain links TRBV19 with TRBJ2-1; no clear D gene. With 5 bases removed from V and 4 bases from J, the gap between germline ends came to 15 bases. Germline V CDR1 and CDR2: LNHDA, SQIVND (reference sequence). The CDR3 has 15 amino acids. The CDR3 here is CASSPAEQLYNEQFF. The CDR3 DNA reads TGTGCCAGTAGTCCCGCCGAGCAGTTATACAATGAGCAGTTCTTC.

This chain joins TRBV30 and TRBJ2-7; TRBD1 matches at 9 bases. This CDR3 has 13 amino acids. Germline CDR1 is GTSNPN and CDR2 is SVGIG (reference sequence). Germline trimming cut 5 bases from V and 5 bases from J; bases unmatched to any gene: 7. CDR3 sequence reads: CAWSGQGYDEQYF. In DNA, the CDR3 is TGTGCCTGGTCCGGACAGGGGTACGACGAGCAGTACTTC.

The chain employs TRBV18 and TRBJ2-7; TRBD1 is a possible D gene (5 bases). Germline CDR1 KGHSH, CDR2 LQKENI. CDR3 length equals 12 residues. V was pared by 3 bases and J by 5 bases, with 8 bases between. CDR3 sequence (DNA): TGTGCCAGCTCACCGACAGAAGACGAGCAGTACTTC. Translation gives CASSPTEDEQYF.

The chain employs TRBV5-1 and TRBJ2-2; TRBD2 aligns across 8 bases. Trimming cost V 0 bases and J 5 bases; bases outside gene matches: 12. From germline, CDR1 is SGHRS and CDR2 YFSETQ. The length of the CDR3 is 18 residues. The CDR3 nucleotides are TGCGCCAGCAGCTTGGAGGGCGGGAGGCCAATACTAACCGGGGAGCTGTTTTTT. Protein sequence: CASSLEGGRPILTGELFF.